A single sample is the source of the 13 T cell receptor beta chains below, sequenced in a study of regulatory T cells in long-lasting Graves disease. For TCR beta, libraries came from iRepertoire HTBI primers and Arm-PCR of CDR3 regions. TCRdb analysed the multiplex PCR reads with MiXCR anew, one entry per CDR3 protein. Of hundreds of thousands of distinct CDR3 sequences listed, less than 25% were seen once; the top ten hold around 21%. The sample's time point: persistent/refractory GD, antithyroid drugs over 5 years with positive TRAb. Scientists built the TCR library using RNA that was extracted from PBMCs. The sequenced sample was peripheral blood mononuclear cells (PBMCs), obtained when the disease was refractory, from a patient treated with antithyroid drugs. These receptors were collected from a female donor with Graves disease.

This clonotype came up a few times. The CDR3 sequence: CASSKGNIQYF. CDR3 nucleotides: TGTGCCAGCAGCAAGGGAAACATTCAGTACTTC. This sequence joins TRBV11-3 and TRBJ2-4; D is uncertain. The CDR3 has 11 residues. Deletions cut 5 bases from V and 6 bases from J, with 5 bases between. Germline-derived CDR1 and CDR2 are SGHNT and YENEEA. The full variable domain, completed using reference TRBV11-3 and TRBJ2-4, is EAGVVQSPRYKIIEKKQPVAFWCNPISGHNTLYWYLQNLGQGPELLIRYENEEAVDDSQLPKDRFSAERLKGVDSTLKIQPAELGDSAVYLCASSKGNIQYFGAGTRLSVL.

A word on this clonotype: At one of its ends the junction is not consistent with the germline gene, which may arise from a read error. The CDR3 DNA reads TGTGCCAGCAGCTTGTCAGGACAGAGAACTGAAGCTTTCTTT. It codes for CASSLSGQRTEAFF. The J gene is TRBJ1-1, the V gene TRBV5-1; D is possibly TRBD1 (6 bases). CDR1 and CDR2 from the germline V gene are SGHRS and YFSETQ. CDR3 length: 14 residues.

The chain has TRBV19 and TRBJ1-5; D might be TRBD1 (5 bases). Germline V lookup: CDR1 LNHDA, CDR2 SQIVND (reference sequence). V lost 10 bases to trimming and J lost 4 bases, with 11 bases between them. The length of the CDR3 is 12 residues. CDR3 DNA: TGTGCCACCTCGGGGGGTAATCAGCCCCAGCATTTT. Its translation is CATSGGNQPQHF.

In its sample, this clonotype was seen a few times. This sequence joins TRBV27 and TRBJ1-1, with unresolved D. This CDR3 spans 15 amino acids. Trimming took off 2 bases at V and 0 bases at J, with 10 bases between the two ends. Germline CDR1 is MNHEY and CDR2 is SMNVEV (reference sequence). The CDR3 DNA reads TGTGCCAGCAGTTTAAACCCGATGCTGAACACTGAAGCTTTCTTT. Encoded protein: CASSLNPMLNTEAFF.

With respect to this clonotype: A much larger clone lies one base from this, so it may be a read error. The chain is built from TRBV11-2 and TRBJ2-5; D is unclear. Trimming removed 5 bases at V and 5 bases at J, with 15 bases between. The CDR3 extends over 14 amino acids. Germline V gene lookup returns CDR1 SGHAT and CDR2 FQNNGV. The CDR3 sequence: CASSRFPTMETQYF. Here the CDR3 DNA reads TGTGCCAGCAGCCGCTTTCCGACGATGGAGACCCAGTACTTC. Supplemented by reference TRBV11-2 and TRBJ2-5, the full variable domain reads EAGVAQSPRYKIIEKRQSVAFWCNPISGHATLYWYQQILGQGPKLLIQFQNNGVVDDSQLPKDRFSAERLKGVDSTLKIQPAKLEDSAVYLCASSRFPTMETQYFGPGTRLLVL.

This clonotype appeared many times. The chain has TRBV10-3 and TRBJ2-7, with TRBD1 matching 7 bases. The CDR3 covers 16 residues. Per germline, CDR1 ENHRY and CDR2 SYGVKD. Trimming took 0 bases from V and 5 from J; bases not matched to a gene: 10. This CDR3 reads CAISESKGQRVDEQYF. For the CDR3, the DNA is TGTGCCATCAGTGAGTCGAAGGGACAGAGAGTAGACGAGCAGTACTTC.

This clonotype was picked up many times. V gene TRBV20-1 combines with J gene TRBJ1-2; D perhaps matches TRBD1 (5 bases). Germline V gene lookup returns CDR1 DFQATT and CDR2 SNEGSKA (reference sequence). The V gene lost 1 base and the J gene lost 7 bases, with 22 bases spanning the gap. The CDR3 runs 16 residues. CDR3 sequence reads: CSARVTPLRDEPGYTF. In DNA, the CDR3 is TGCAGTGCTAGAGTTACACCCCTAAGGGACGAGCCTGGCTACACCTTC.

This clonotype was seen ten or more times. The chain carries TRBV12-3 or TRBV12-4 and TRBJ2-5; D remains ambiguous. The CDR3 covers 13 residues. Trimming took off 2 bases at V and 2 bases at J, with 6 bases between the two ends. The CDR3: CASSLPIQETQYF. The CDR3, as DNA: TGTGCCAGCAGTTTACCGATACAAGAGACCCAGTACTTC.

This clonotype was detected only a few times. The chain couples TRBV24-1 to TRBJ2-4; unclear D gene. The length of the CDR3 is 13 residues. Trimming removed 3 bases from V and 9 bases from J, with 11 bases in between. From germline, CDR1 is KGHDR and CDR2 SFDVKD. CDR3 nucleotides: TGTGCCACCAGTGATCCCCTCACGGGCATTCAGTACTTC. Translating it yields CATSDPLTGIQYF.

The chain uses TRBV12-3 or TRBV12-4 and TRBJ1-5; D is unresolved. V was pared by 7 bases and J by 1 base, with 14 bases between. This CDR3 has 15 residues. In DNA, the CDR3 is TGTGCCAGCATCCTTCACGCGGGGAGCAATCAGCCCCAGCATTTT. Translated: CASILHAGSNQPQHF.

This clonotype was recorded many times. This chain links TRBV6-2 or TRBV6-3 with TRBJ1-1; no firm D call. The V gene's germline CDR1 is MNHEY and CDR2 SVGEGT. This CDR3 contains 15 residues. The V and J ends lost 6 bases and 1 base respectively, with 15 bases between them. The CDR3 DNA reads TGTGCCAGCAGAGGTACTCACCGGGGGAACACTGAAGCTTTCTTT. Protein product: CASRGTHRGNTEAFF.

There are many counts of this clonotype. The V call is TRBV6-2 or TRBV6-3, the J call TRBJ1-1, with D maybe TRBD1 (5 bases). Germline CDR1 reads MNHEY; CDR2 reads SVGEGT. Trimming left V 0 bases short and J 4 bases short, with 6 bases between. There are 13 residues in the CDR3. The CDR3 here is CASSYSRGTEAFF. The CDR3 nucleotides are TGTGCCAGCAGTTACTCTAGGGGCACTGAAGCTTTCTTT.

This clonotype was seen more than once but under ten times. Since no conserved phenylalanine or tryptophan closes the CDR3, a read error is the likely cause. The chain uses TRBV28 and TRBJ2-7; D call uncertain. Germline CDR1 and CDR2: MDHEN and SYDVKM. The V and J ends lost 3 bases and 1 base respectively, with 13 bases between them. This CDR3 spans 15 amino acids. The CDR3 reads CASSFDLSRSYEQYL. CDR3 nucleotide sequence: TGTGCCAGCAGTTTCGACCTCAGCAGGTCCTACGAGCAGTACTTA.